One and the same sample provided the 20 T cell receptor beta chains below, sequenced in a study of blood T cells in healthy people across ages. For the second PCR, which ran for about 6 to 11 cycles, a sample-barcoded 5' primer and a J-beta primer mix were used. TCRdb re-derived calls from the 5' RACE reads in MiXCR, one entry per CDR3 protein. The sample holds some 800,000 distinct CDR3 sequences, roughly 25% seen once. These records were also assigned to another study, of T cells of mothers and their children.

The sample consisted of blood. These receptors all stem from a boy between 10 and 17 years old in good health.

The rearrangement joins TRBV20-1 to TRBJ2-5, with D tentatively TRBD1 or TRBD2 (6 bases each). Germline lookup yields CDR1 DFQATT and CDR2 SNEGSKA (reference sequence). V was shortened by 0 bases and J by 4 bases, with 21 bases between the two germline ends. The CDR3 covers 17 residues. CDR3 loop: CSARDGLGGSYRETQYF. The CDR3, as DNA: TGCAGTGCTAGAGACGGTCTGGGGGGCTCTTATCGAGAGACCCAGTACTTC.

This chain uses TRBV7-6 with TRBJ1-5, with a tentative D call TRBD1 (6 bases). V lost 5 bases and J lost 0, with 20 bases in between. The V gene's germline CDR1 is SGHVS and CDR2 FNYEAQ. The CDR3 sequence is 18 residues long. CDR3 nucleotides: TGTGCCAGCAGCCCGTCCCGTTGGACAGTCTATAGCAATCAGCCCCAGCATTTT. It is translated as CASSPSRWTVYSNQPQHF.

This clonotype was seen only a few times. V is TRBV29-1 and J is TRBJ2-5; D gene uncertain. Judging by the DNA end, TRBJ2-7 fits better; the J call may be wrong. This CDR3 has 13 amino acids. Germline CDR1 reads SQVTM; CDR2 reads ANQGSEA. For the CDR3, the DNA is TGCAGCGTAGAGGTGAAAGGGACCTACGAGCAGTACTTC. It specifies CSVEVKGTYEQYF.

This clonotype was counted between two and nine times. The chain couples TRBV6-5 to TRBJ1-5; a weak D match, TRBD1 (6 bases). Looked up from germline, CDR1 is MNHEY and CDR2 is SVGAGI. This CDR3 is built from 18 residues. Trimming pared 2 bases from V and 9 bases from J, leaving 26 bases between. CDR3 sequence reads: CASSYDAGADPPKWPQHF. For the CDR3, the DNA is TGTGCCAGCAGTTACGACGCAGGGGCGGACCCCCCTAAGTGGCCCCAGCATTTT.

The chain employs TRBV10-3 and TRBJ2-5; D is undetermined. CDR3 length: 13 amino acids. CDR1 and CDR2 (germline): ENHRY, SYGVKD. Trimming took off 11 bases at V and 2 bases at J, with 15 bases between the two ends. The CDR3 DNA sequence: TGTGCCGTACGGACGCAAAAACAAGAGACCCAGTACTTC. Translation: CAVRTQKQETQYF.

The table lists this clonotype with a few counts. The V call is TRBV27, the J call TRBJ2-1, with no clear D. Germline V gene data show CDR1 as MNHEY and CDR2 as SMNVEV (reference sequence). Trimming took off 2 bases at V and 4 bases at J, with 12 bases between the two ends. CDR3 length: 15 amino acids. CDR3 sequence (DNA): TGTGCCAGCAGTTTAGAGTCTCCCCTTTACAATGAGCAGTTCTTC. It is translated as CASSLESPLYNEQFF.

In this sample, this clonotype turned up a few times. The chain joins TRBV24-1 to TRBJ1-1, with D possibly matching TRBD1 (5 bases). V lost 5 bases to trimming and J lost 10 bases, with 10 bases between them. This CDR3 has 11 amino acids. The germline V gene encodes CDR1 KGHDR and CDR2 SFDVKD. CDR3 nucleotides: TGTGCCACCAGTGGGGGCTCCGGAGCTTTCTTT. Translation: CATSGGSGAFF.

As regards this clonotype: At one end, the junction sequence differs from germline, possibly due to a read error. The CDR3: CASTLASGEQYF. Here the CDR3 DNA reads TGTGCCAGCACTTTAGCTAGCGGCGAGCAGTACTTC. The V call is TRBV28, the J call TRBJ2-7; 7 positions agree with TRBD2. The germline V gene encodes CDR1 MDHEN and CDR2 SYDVKM. The CDR3 consists of 12 residues.

About this clonotype: This sequence may be a read error, since a much larger clone differs from it by one base. The gene calls are TRBV7-2 and TRBJ2-7; 12 nucleotides agree with TRBD2. This CDR3 region has 15 residues. J gave up 3 bases and V 5 bases, and 5 bases lay outside the gene matches. Germline CDR1 SGHTA, CDR2 FQGNSA. CDR3 nucleotide sequence: TGTGCCAGCAGCCCAACTAGCGGGGGGTACTACGAGCAGTACTTC. Amino acid sequence: CASSPTSGGYYEQYF.

This clonotype appeared a few times. CDR3 sequence reads: CASGSTAKNIQYF. The DNA of the CDR3 is TGTGCCAGCGGGAGTACGGCCAAAAACATTCAGTACTTC. The chain links TRBV2 to TRBJ2-4; tentative D call: TRBD2 (5 bases). Germline values: CDR1 SNHLY, CDR2 FYNNEI. Trimming stripped 8 bases from V and 1 base from J, with 9 bases between. The CDR3 is 13 amino acids.

This clonotype showed up many times. This rearrangement joins TRBV15 to TRBJ2-5; a possible D gene is TRBD2 (7 bases). The CDR3 has 16 amino acids. The V gene's germline CDR1 is LNHNV and CDR2 YYDKDF (reference sequence). Deletions cut 5 bases from V and 0 bases from J, with 16 bases between. The chain's CDR3 is CATSGGGTRNQETQYF. The CDR3, as DNA: TGTGCCACCAGCGGGGGGGGCACGCGAAACCAAGAGACCCAGTACTTC. Drawing the rest from reference TRBV15 and TRBJ2-5, the complete variable domain is DAMVIQNPRYQVTQFGKPVTLSCSQTLNHNVMYWYQQKSSQAPKLLFHYYDKDFNNEADTPDNFQSRRPNTSFCFLDIRSPGLGDTAMYLCATSGGGTRNQETQYFGPGTRLLVL.

The chain couples TRBV28 to TRBJ2-1; D might be TRBD1 (7 bases). CDR3 size: 16 residues. The germline V gene encodes CDR1 MDHEN and CDR2 SYDVKM. The V end lost 5 bases, the J end lost 3 bases, and 17 bases lay between the germline ends. The CDR3 DNA is TGTGCCAGCAGTCCCCTCGCGGGACAGCTCTACAATGAGCAGTTCTTC. Translated: CASSPLAGQLYNEQFF.

The chain combines TRBV6-2 or TRBV6-3 with TRBJ2-7, with TRBD1 identical over 8 bases. V trimming: 6 bases; J trimming: 6 bases; junction bases outside the gene matches: 7. The CDR3 covers 13 residues. CDR1 MNHEY and CDR2 SVGEGT come from the germline V gene. The CDR3 spells CASRLDRVAEQYF. CDR3 sequence (DNA): TGTGCCAGCAGGTTGGACAGGGTAGCCGAGCAGTACTTC.

This clonotype was found a few times. The J gene is TRBJ1-2, the V gene TRBV20-1; D is possibly TRBD1 (5 bases). Trimming stripped 3 bases from V and 5 bases from J, with 16 bases between. Germline CDR1 DFQATT, CDR2 SNEGSKA (reference sequence). This CDR3 is built from 14 residues. The DNA for the CDR3 is TGCAGTGCTAGGCAGGTCTGGGGCACTTATGGCTACACCTTC. This sequence encodes CSARQVWGTYGYTF.

On this clonotype itself: One end of the junction is discordant with germline, which a read error may explain. This sequence joins TRBV6-5 and TRBJ2-3, with 8 bases aligning to TRBD2. The CDR3 runs 15 residues. Germline CDR1 is MNHEY and CDR2 is SVGAGI. For the CDR3, the DNA is TGTGCCGGCAGCCCCGGGACTAGTCACACAGATACGCAGTATTTT. Translated: CAGSPGTSHTDTQYF.

This clonotype occurred a few times. The V and J genes are TRBV28 and TRBJ1-1; D is unresolved. The CDR3 spans 15 residues. Germline CDR1 reads MDHEN; CDR2 reads SYDVKM. Trimming removed 5 bases from V and 0 bases from J, with 13 bases in between. This chain's CDR3 is CASSPWTVLNTEAFF. In DNA, the CDR3 is TGTGCCAGCAGTCCTTGGACGGTTCTGAACACTGAAGCTTTCTTT.

This chain connects TRBV12-3 or TRBV12-4 to TRBJ2-5; D is uncertain. TRBJ2-7 matches the DNA end more closely, so the J call is doubtful. This CDR3 is built from 14 residues. CDR3 sequence: CASSLFSDTYEQYF. The CDR3 nucleotides are TGTGCCAGCAGTTTGTTCAGTGATACCTACGAGCAGTACTTC.

This clonotype was seen a single time. The chain recombines TRBV5-1 with TRBJ2-1; D is perhaps TRBD2 (6 bases). The germline V and J ends were trimmed by 4 bases and 14 bases, with 16 bases remaining between them. The CDR3 sequence is 12 residues long. The germline CDR1 and CDR2 sequences are SGHRS and YFSETQ. CDR3: CASSRASDAKFF. In DNA form, the CDR3 reads TGCGCCAGCAGCAGGGCTAGCGACGCGAAGTTCTTC.

This clonotype was counted only a few times. The rearrangement joins TRBV29-1 to TRBJ2-5; 7 bases are shared with TRBD1. V gave up 8 bases and J gave up 3 bases; unmatched junction bases: 9. CDR1 and CDR2 (germline): SQVTM, ANQGSEA. There are 13 residues in the CDR3. The CDR3 coding sequence is TGCAGCATCCTGAGAGGGACAGAAGAGACCCAGTACTTC. The encoded protein is CSILRGTEETQYF.

The CDR3 coding sequence is TGTGCCAGCAGTTTAGCCCGGGGCGGTGAGGATGAGCAGTTCTTC. It is translated as CASSLARGGEDEQFF. The chain joins TRBV12-3 or TRBV12-4 to TRBJ2-5; D possibly matches TRBD1 or TRBD2 (5 bases each). The DNA end is a closer match to TRBJ2-1, so the J assignment may be wrong. The length of the CDR3 is 15 residues.